Shown below are 15 T cell receptor beta chains from a single sample sequenced in a study of cytomegalovirus exposure and HLA in healthy donors. TCRdb's copy holds only in-frame clones and misses some; the assay was immunoSEQ multiplex PCR. The table includes about 140,000 clones, about 90% detected once. The material sequenced was PBMCs. Source of these receptors: a man between 18 and 35 years old in good health and CMV-seronegative.

The chain employs TRBV7-2 and TRBJ1-1, with D hard to call. V was trimmed by 2 bases and J by 1 base, leaving 8 bases between them. The CDR3 is made up of 14 amino acids. Germline CDR1 is SGHTA and CDR2 is FQGNSA. The CDR3: CASSLNQKNTEAFF. Here the CDR3 DNA reads TGTGCCAGCAGCTTAAACCAGAAGAACACTGAAGCTTTCTTT.

This sequence joins TRBV4-3 and TRBJ2-7; 10 bases line up with TRBD2. The V gene's germline CDR1 is LGHNA and CDR2 YSLEER. The ends lost 4 bases at V and 2 bases at J; junction bases unmatched: 5. CDR3 size: 15 residues. CDR3 DNA: TGCGCCAGCAGCCCAATAGCGGGGGGAGCCTACGAGCAGTACTTC. Protein: CASSPIAGGAYEQYF.

The table lists this clone with a few counts. V gene TRBV28 combines with J gene TRBJ1-5, with D tentatively TRBD1 (5 bases). V was trimmed by 5 bases and J by 0 bases, leaving 11 bases between them. The CDR3 covers 15 residues. The germline V gene has CDR1 MDHEN and CDR2 SYDVKM. CDR3 sequence (DNA): TGTGCCAGCAGTGGGGGGGGTCTTAGCAATCAGCCCCAGCATTTT. It yields the protein CASSGGGLSNQPQHF.

This chain connects TRBV11-2 to TRBJ1-2; D perhaps matches TRBD1 (5 bases). Germline assignment: CDR1 SGHAT and CDR2 FQNNGV. The CDR3 is made up of 16 amino acids. V was cut by 0 bases and J by 0 bases, with 11 bases left in between. In nucleotides, the CDR3 is TGTGCCAGCAGCTTAGATGGGCAGGGTTCTAACTATGGCTACACCTTC. Amino acid sequence: CASSLDGQGSNYGYTF.

The CDR3 sequence is CASRDREGLNEQFF. CDR3 coding DNA: TGTGCCAGCAGGGACCGGGAGGGCCTCAATGAGCAGTTCTTC. The rearrangement joins TRBV6-1 to TRBJ2-1, with TRBD2 matching 8 bases. This CDR3 contains 14 residues. The germline gives CDR1 MNHNS, CDR2 SASEGT. V dropped 6 bases and J dropped 6; count of bases not matched to a gene: 7.

The chain recombines TRBV7-9 with TRBJ1-2; D is unresolved. The V end lost 1 base, the J end lost 6 bases, and 9 bases lay between the germline ends. The CDR3 runs 13 residues. CDR1 is SEHNR and CDR2 is FQNEAQ in the germline V gene (reference sequence). The CDR3 region is CASSLGRGNGYTF. CDR3 DNA: TGTGCCAGCAGCTTAGGCAGAGGGAATGGCTACACCTTC.

This clone appeared a few times. The chain carries TRBV18 and TRBJ2-2, with 12 positions matching TRBD2. This CDR3 spans 15 amino acids. Germline assignment: CDR1 KGHSH and CDR2 LQKENI. The V gene end was trimmed by 6 bases and the J gene end by 4 bases; junction bases not matched to a gene: 3. CDR3 in DNA: TGTGCCAGCTCCCAGACTAGCGGGAGCACCGGGGAGCTGTTTTTT. Encoded protein: CASSQTSGSTGELFF.

The sample holds one count of this clone. V is TRBV15 and J is TRBJ2-1; the D is unclear. V was clipped by 0 bases and J by 5 bases, with 14 bases between them. The CDR3 loop spans 16 amino acids. CDR1 LNHNV and CDR2 YYDKDF come from the germline V gene (reference sequence). The CDR3 protein is CATSRDVAYRDNEQFF. Here the CDR3 DNA reads TGTGCCACCAGCAGAGATGTGGCCTACCGGGACAATGAGCAGTTCTTC.

In this sample, this clone turned up a few times. This rearrangement joins TRBV9 to TRBJ2-2; 10 bases line up with TRBD2. The length of the CDR3 is 15 residues. CDR1 is SGDLS and CDR2 is YYNGEE in the germline V gene. With 4 bases clipped from V and 6 bases from J, the junction kept 6 bases outside the gene matches. The CDR3 DNA reads as TGTGCCAGCAGCCCATGGACTAGCGGAGCCGGGGAGCTGTTTTTT. It translates to CASSPWTSGAGELFF.

This clone was found once. The V call is TRBV5-4, the J call TRBJ2-7, with 8 bases that match TRBD2. Germline V lookup: CDR1 SGHNT, CDR2 YYREEE (reference sequence). V gave up 7 bases and J gave up 2 bases; unmatched junction bases: 11. CDR3 length equals 15 residues. The CDR3, as DNA: TGTGCCAGCCACGGGGGGGGATTCCCACCCTACGAGCAGTACTTC. Amino acid sequence: CASHGGGFPPYEQYF.

This chain uses TRBV18 with TRBJ2-7, with D possibly being TRBD2 (7 bases). Trimming took 3 bases from V and 3 from J, leaving 18 bases between them. This CDR3 is built from 16 residues. CDR1 and CDR2 from the germline V gene are KGHSH and LQKENI. CDR3 coding DNA: TGTGCCAGCTCACCCAGCCGGGGGCGGGAGCACTACGAGCAGTACTTC. This translates into CASSPSRGREHYEQYF.

The chain joins TRBV5-4 to TRBJ2-5; 9 positions agree with TRBD1. V shed 4 bases, J shed 7 bases, and the junction held 11 bases outside the gene matches. Germline CDR1 reads SGHNT; CDR2 reads YYREEE (reference sequence). The CDR3 contains 15 residues. CDR3 DNA: TGTGCCAGCAGCCAGAGAGGACAGGGGAGGACGACCCAGTACTTC. Translated, it gives CASSQRGQGRTTQYF.

The rearrangement uses TRBV29-1 and TRBJ1-1; D possibly corresponds to TRBD1 (5 bases). Germline V gene lookup returns CDR1 SQVTM and CDR2 ANQGSEA. There are 14 residues in the CDR3. The V and J ends lost 1 base and 7 bases respectively, with 16 bases between them. CDR3 loop: CSVEGLGGSYEAFF. The CDR3 DNA follows: TGCAGCGTTGAAGGACTCGGGGGATCCTATGAAGCTTTCTTT.

In this sample, this clone turned up once. The chain carries TRBV2 and TRBJ2-1, with D possibly matching TRBD2 (5 bases). The CDR3 spans 14 residues. CDR1 and CDR2 (germline): SNHLY, FYNNEI. V lost 7 bases to trimming and J lost 7 bases, with 17 bases between them. The CDR3 loop reads CASTGALAENEQFF. The CDR3 DNA is TGTGCCAGCACCGGAGCGCTAGCCGAGAATGAGCAGTTCTTC.

This rearrangement joins TRBV7-9 to TRBJ2-5, with 9 positions matching TRBD2. Germline V gene sequence: CDR1 SEHNR, CDR2 FQNEAQ (reference sequence). CDR3 length: 15 amino acids. Unmatched junction bases numbered 10, after V lost 7 bases and J lost 4 bases. The CDR3, as DNA: TGTGCCAGCACCTCCGCGGGGGGGGGCCCAGAGACCCAGTACTTC. It is translated as CASTSAGGGPETQYF. Full variable domain (rest looked up from reference TRBV7-9 and TRBJ2-5): DTGVSQNPRHKITKRGQNVTFRCDPISEHNRLYWYRQTLGQGPEFLTYFQNEAQLEKSRLLSDRFSAERPKGSFSTLEIQRTEQGDSAMYLCASTSAGGGPETQYFGPGTRLLVL.